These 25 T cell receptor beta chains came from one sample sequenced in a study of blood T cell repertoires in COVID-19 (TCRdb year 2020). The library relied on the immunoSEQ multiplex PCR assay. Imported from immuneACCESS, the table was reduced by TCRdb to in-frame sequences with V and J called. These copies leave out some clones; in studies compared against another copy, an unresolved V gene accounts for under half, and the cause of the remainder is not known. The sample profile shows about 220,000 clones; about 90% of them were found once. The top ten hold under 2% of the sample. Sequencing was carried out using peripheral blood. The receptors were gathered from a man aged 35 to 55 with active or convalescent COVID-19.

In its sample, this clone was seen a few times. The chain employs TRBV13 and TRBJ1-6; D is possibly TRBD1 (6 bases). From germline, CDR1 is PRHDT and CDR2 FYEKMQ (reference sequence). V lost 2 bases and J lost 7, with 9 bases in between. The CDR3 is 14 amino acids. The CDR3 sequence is CASSLRGINSPLHF. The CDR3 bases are TGTGCCAGCAGCTTAAGGGGGATAAATTCACCCCTCCACTTT.

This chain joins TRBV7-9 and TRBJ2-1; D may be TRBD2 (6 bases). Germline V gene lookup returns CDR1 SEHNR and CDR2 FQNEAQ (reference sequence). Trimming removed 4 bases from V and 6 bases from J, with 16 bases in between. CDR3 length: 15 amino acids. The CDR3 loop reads CASSSPRRRGNEQFF. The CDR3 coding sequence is TGTGCCAGCAGCTCACCGCGGAGGAGGGGCAATGAGCAGTTCTTC.

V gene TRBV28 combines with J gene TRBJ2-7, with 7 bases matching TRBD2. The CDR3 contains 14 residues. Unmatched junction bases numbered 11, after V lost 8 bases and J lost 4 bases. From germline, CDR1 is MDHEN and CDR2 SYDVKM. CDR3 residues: CASAGDRTVYEQYF. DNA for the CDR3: TGTGCCAGCGCGGGGGACCGGACCGTGTACGAGCAGTACTTC.

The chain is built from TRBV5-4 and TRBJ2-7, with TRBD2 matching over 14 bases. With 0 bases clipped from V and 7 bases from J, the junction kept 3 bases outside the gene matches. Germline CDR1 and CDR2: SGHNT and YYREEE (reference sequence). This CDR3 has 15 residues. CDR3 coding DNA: TGTGCCAGCAGCTTGGAGGGGACTAGCGGGGGTGAGCAGTACTTC. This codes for CASSLEGTSGGEQYF.

CDR3 sequence (DNA): TGTGCCAGCAGCAGGACACCGCAAGAGACCCAGTACTTC. This encodes CASSRTPQETQYF. The chain has TRBV11-1 and TRBJ2-5; possible D gene TRBD1, 5 bases. Germline lookup yields CDR1 SGHAT and CDR2 FQDESV (reference sequence). This CDR3 is built from 13 residues. Trimming left V 5 bases short and J 2 bases short, with 9 bases between.

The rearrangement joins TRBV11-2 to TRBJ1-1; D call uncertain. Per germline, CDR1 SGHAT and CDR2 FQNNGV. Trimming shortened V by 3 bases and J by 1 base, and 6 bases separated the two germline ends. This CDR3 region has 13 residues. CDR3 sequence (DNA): TGTGCCAGCAGCTTTGCGGAGAACACTGAAGCTTTCTTT. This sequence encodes CASSFAENTEAFF.

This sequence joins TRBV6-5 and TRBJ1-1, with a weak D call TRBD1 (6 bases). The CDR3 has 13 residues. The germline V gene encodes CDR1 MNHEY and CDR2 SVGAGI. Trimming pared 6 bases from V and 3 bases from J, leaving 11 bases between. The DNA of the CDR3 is TGTGCCAGCAGCGAGGGGGATCACACTGAAGCTTTCTTT. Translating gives CASSEGDHTEAFF.

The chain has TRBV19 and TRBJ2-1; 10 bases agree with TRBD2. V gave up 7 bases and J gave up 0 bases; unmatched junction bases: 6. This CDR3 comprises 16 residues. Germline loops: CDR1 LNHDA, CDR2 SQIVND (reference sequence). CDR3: CASKGSGRASYNEQFF. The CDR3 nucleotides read TGTGCCAGTAAGGGAAGCGGGAGGGCCTCCTACAATGAGCAGTTCTTC.

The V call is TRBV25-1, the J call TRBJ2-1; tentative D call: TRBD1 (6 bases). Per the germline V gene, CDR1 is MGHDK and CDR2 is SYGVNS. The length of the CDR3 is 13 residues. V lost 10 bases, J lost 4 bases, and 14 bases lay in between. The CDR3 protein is CAIQGGPYNEQFF. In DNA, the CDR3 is TGTGCCATCCAAGGGGGACCTTACAATGAGCAGTTCTTC.

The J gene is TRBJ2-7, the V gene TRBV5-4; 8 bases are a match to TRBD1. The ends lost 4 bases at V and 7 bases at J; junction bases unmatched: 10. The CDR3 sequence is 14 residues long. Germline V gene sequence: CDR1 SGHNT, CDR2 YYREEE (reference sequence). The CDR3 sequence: CASSITGQGGEQYF. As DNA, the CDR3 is TGTGCCAGCAGCATCACCGGACAGGGCGGGGAGCAGTACTTC.

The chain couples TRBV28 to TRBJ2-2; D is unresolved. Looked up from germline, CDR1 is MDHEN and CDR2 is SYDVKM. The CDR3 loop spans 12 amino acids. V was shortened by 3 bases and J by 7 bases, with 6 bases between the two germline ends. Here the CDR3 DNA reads TGTGCCAGCAGTTTCAGTGTCGGGGAGCTGTTTTTT. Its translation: CASSFSVGELFF. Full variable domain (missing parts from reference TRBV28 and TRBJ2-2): DVKVTQSSRYLVKRTGEKVFLECVQDMDHENMFWYRQDPGLGLRLIYFSYDVKMKEKGDIPEGYSVSREKKERFSLILESASTNQTSMYLCASSFSVGELFFGEGSRLTVL.

The CDR3 reads CASSVSGTVMNTEAFF. DNA for the CDR3: TGTGCCAGTAGTGTGTCCGGGACAGTAATGAACACTGAAGCTTTCTTT. The chain carries TRBV19 and TRBJ1-1; TRBD1 aligns across 7 bases. Germline V gene data show CDR1 as LNHDA and CDR2 as SQIVND (reference sequence). J was trimmed by 0 bases and V by 5 bases; bases with no gene match: 9. The CDR3 is 16 amino acids.

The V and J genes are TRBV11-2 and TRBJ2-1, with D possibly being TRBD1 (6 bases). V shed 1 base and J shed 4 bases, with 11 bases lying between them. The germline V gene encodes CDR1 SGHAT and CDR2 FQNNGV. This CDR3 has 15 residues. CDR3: CASSLARGSYNEQFF. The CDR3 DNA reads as TGTGCCAGCAGCTTAGCAAGGGGGTCATACAATGAGCAGTTCTTC.

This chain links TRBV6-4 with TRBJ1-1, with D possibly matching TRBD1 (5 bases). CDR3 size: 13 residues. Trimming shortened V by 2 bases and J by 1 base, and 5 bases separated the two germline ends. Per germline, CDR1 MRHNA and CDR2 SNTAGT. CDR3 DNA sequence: TGTGCCAGCAGTGACCAGGGGAACACTGAAGCTTTCTTT. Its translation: CASSDQGNTEAFF.

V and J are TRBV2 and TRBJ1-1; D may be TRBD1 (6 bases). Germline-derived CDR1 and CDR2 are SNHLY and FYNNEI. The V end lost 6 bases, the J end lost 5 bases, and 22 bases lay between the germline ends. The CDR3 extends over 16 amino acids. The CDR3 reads CASSSGGADGKTEAFF. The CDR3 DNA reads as TGTGCCAGCAGCTCGGGGGGCGCAGATGGAAAAACTGAAGCTTTCTTT.

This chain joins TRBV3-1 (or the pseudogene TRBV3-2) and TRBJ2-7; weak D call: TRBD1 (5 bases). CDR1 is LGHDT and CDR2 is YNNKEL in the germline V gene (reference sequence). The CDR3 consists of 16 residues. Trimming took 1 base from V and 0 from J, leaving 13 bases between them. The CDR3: CASSQGRVFGSYEQYF. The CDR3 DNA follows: TGTGCCAGCAGCCAAGGCAGGGTTTTCGGCTCCTACGAGCAGTACTTC.

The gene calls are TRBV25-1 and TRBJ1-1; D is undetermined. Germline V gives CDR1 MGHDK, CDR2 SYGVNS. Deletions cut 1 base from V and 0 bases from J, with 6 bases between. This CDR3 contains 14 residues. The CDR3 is CASSESTVNTEAFF. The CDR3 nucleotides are TGTGCCAGCAGTGAATCTACGGTGAACACTGAAGCTTTCTTT. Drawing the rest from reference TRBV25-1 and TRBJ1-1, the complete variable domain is EADIYQTPRYLVIGTGKKITLECSQTMGHDKMYWYQQDPGMELHLIHYSYGVNSTEKGDLSSESTVSRIRTEHFPLTLESARPSHTSQYLCASSESTVNTEAFFGQGTRLTVV.

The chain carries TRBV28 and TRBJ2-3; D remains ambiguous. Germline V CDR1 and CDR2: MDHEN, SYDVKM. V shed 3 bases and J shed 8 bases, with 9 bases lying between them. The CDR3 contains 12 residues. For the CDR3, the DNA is TGTGCCAGCAGTTTGTTGAGAGGTACGCAGTATTTT. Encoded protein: CASSLLRGTQYF.

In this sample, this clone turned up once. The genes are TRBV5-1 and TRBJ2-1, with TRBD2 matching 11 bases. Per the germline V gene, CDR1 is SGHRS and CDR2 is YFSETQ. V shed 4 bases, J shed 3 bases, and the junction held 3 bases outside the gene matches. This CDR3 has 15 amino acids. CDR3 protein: CASSQGLAVYNEQFF. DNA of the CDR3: TGCGCCAGCAGCCAGGGACTAGCGGTCTACAATGAGCAGTTCTTC.

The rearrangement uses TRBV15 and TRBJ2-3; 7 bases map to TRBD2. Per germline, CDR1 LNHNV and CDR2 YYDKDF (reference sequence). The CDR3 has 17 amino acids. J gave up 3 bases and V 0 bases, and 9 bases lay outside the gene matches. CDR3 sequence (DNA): TGTGCCACCAGCAGAGATTTGCGCGCTAGCGGAACAGATACGCAGTATTTT. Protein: CATSRDLRASGTDTQYF.

CDR3 sequence reads: CASSRTDRGFIDTQYF. The CDR3 DNA is TGTGCCAGTAGTAGGACGGACAGGGGGTTTATAGATACGCAGTATTTT. V and J are TRBV19 and TRBJ2-3; 10 nucleotides align to TRBD1. The V gene's germline CDR1 is LNHDA and CDR2 SQIVND (reference sequence). With V trimmed by 4 bases and J by 5 bases, 9 bases remained unmatched. The CDR3 has 16 residues.

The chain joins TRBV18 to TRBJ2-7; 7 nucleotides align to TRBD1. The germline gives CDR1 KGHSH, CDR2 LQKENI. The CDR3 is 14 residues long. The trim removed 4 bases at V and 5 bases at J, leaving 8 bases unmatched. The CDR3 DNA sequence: TGTGCCAGCTCACTGGACAGGAAGGGCAACGAGCAGTACTTC. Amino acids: CASSLDRKGNEQYF.

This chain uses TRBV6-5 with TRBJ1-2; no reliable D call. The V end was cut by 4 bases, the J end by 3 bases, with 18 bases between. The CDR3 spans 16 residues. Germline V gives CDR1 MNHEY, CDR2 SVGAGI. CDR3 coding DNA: TGTGCCAGCAGTTCAGTTCGTAGCGACTCACACTATGGCTACACCTTC. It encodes CASSSVRSDSHYGYTF.

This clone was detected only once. CDR3 DNA: TGTGCCAGCAGTCCCCCATCCCCAGAGCAGTACTTC. Its protein product is CASSPPSPEQYF. The rearrangement uses TRBV28 and TRBJ2-7; no clear D gene. V dropped 5 bases and J dropped 7 bases, with 12 bases sitting between them. The CDR3 contains 12 residues. Germline CDR1 and CDR2: MDHEN and SYDVKM.

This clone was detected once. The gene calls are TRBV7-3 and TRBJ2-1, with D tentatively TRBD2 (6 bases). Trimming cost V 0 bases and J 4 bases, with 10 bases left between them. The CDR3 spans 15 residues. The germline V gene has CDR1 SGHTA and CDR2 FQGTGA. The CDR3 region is CASSLTGGRYNEQFF. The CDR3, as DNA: TGTGCCAGCAGCTTAACGGGAGGCCGTTACAATGAGCAGTTCTTC. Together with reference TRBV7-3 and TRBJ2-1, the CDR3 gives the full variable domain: GAGVSQTPSNKVTEKGKYVELRCDPISGHTALYWYRQSLGQGPEFLIYFQGTGAADDSGLPNDRFFAVRPEGSVSTLKIQRTERGDSAVYLCASSLTGGRYNEQFFGPGTRLTVL.